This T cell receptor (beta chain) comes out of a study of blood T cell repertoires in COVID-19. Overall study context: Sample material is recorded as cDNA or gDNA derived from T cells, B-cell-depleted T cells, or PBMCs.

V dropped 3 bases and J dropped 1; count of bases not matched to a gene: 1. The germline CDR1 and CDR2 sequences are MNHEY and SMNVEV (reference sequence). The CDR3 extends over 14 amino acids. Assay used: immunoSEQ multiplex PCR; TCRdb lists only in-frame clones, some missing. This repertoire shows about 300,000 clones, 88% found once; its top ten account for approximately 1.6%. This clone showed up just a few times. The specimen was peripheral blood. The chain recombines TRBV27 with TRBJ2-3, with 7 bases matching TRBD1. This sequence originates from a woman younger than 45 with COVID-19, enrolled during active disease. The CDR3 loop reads CASSFDRGTDTQYF. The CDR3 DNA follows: TGTGCCAGCAGTTTCGACAGGGGCACAGATACGCAGTATTTT.